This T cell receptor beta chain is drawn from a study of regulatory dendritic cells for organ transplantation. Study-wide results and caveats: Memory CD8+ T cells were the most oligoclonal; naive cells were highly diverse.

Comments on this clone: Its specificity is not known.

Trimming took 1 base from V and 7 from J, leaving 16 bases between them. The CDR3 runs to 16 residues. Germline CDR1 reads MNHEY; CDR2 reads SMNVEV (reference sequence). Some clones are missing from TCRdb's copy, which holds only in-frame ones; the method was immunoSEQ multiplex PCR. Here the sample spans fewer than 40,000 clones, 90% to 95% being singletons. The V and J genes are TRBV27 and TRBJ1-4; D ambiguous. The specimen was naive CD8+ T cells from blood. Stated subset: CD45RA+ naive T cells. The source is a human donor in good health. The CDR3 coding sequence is TGTGCCAGCAGTTTATATTCCGACACTGAAAGTGAAAAACTGTTTTTT. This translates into CASSLYSDTESEKLFF.